The clone carrying this T cell receptor beta chain appeared many times. What it recognizes is unknown. Sample time point: newly diagnosed GD, antithyroid drugs for less than 3 months. RNA extracted from PBMCs served as the sequencing template. A blood draw put around 9.3 milliliters of peripheral blood into EDTA tubes. This specimen comes from a study of regulatory T cells in long-lasting Graves disease. On the study more broadly: Antithyroid drug use was under 3 months in newly diagnosed Graves' patients.

Points from the study as a whole: The study found lower TCR diversity in persistent Graves' patients than in newly diagnosed ones. Persistent disease was characterized by preferential usage of TRBV28, TRBJ1-2 and TRBJ2-5.

The V gene end was trimmed by 5 bases and the J gene end by 4 bases; junction bases not matched to a gene: 5. Germline lookup yields CDR1 SGHAT and CDR2 FQDESV (reference sequence). The CDR3 covers 14 residues. Arm-PCR of CDR3 regions with iRepertoire HTBI primers generated TCR beta libraries. TCRdb independently ran MiXCR on the multiplex PCR reads; one entry per CDR3 protein. The sample gives under 700,000 distinct CDR3 sequences, 15% to 20% of which show up once; 20% to 30% is in the top ten. These sequences were also reported in another study, on T cells in Graves' hyperthyroidism and ophthalmopathy.

Material: peripheral blood mononuclear cells (PBMCs), obtained at new diagnosis, from a patient treated with antithyroid drugs. This sequence originates from a woman between 40 and 65 years old with Graves disease. The rearrangement links TRBV11-1 to TRBJ1-2, with 9 bases lining up with TRBD1. The CDR3 loop is CASSDGQGIYGYTF. CDR3 DNA: TGTGCCAGCAGCGACGGACAGGGGATCTATGGCTACACCTTC.